This TCR beta chain stems from a study of cytomegalovirus exposure and HLA in healthy donors. Study at large: Genotyping showed 81% of about 370 donors falling in the Caucasian-associated ancestry cluster.

The PCR made use of 60 Vbeta and 13 Jbeta primers. Sequencing was performed with immunoSEQ multiplex PCR; in TCRdb, only in-frame clones are kept and a portion is missing. This sample yields 100,000 to 150,000 clones, of which about four fifths are seen a single time; around 13% belongs to the top ten. This clone was counted a few times. This TCR was sampled from a woman aged 55-70 years in good health and CMV-seropositive. The sample was PBMCs.

CDR3 sequence reads: CASSFRGSGENTEAFF. The DNA for the CDR3 is TGCGCCAGCAGCTTTCGGGGGAGCGGGGAGAACACTGAAGCTTTCTTT. The gene calls are TRBV4-1 and TRBJ1-1; a possible D gene is TRBD1 (5 bases). The length of the CDR3 is 16 residues. V was trimmed by 5 bases and J by 1 base, leaving 17 bases between them. The germline gives CDR1 MGHRA, CDR2 YSYEKL.